This T cell receptor beta chain was identified during a study of blood T cell repertoires in COVID-19. The wider study: Sites in the United States, Italy and Spain provided acute and convalescent COVID-19 samples. The cDNA or gDNA used as material had been derived from T cells, B-cell-depleted T cells, or PBMCs.

Authors' analysis steps: Using reference gene primer amplification, nucleated cell counts were estimated. TCRdb's table, derived via immunoSEQ multiplex PCR, lists solely in-frame clones and lacks some. The DNA gave D and trimming, while V, J and clone size come from that table. The profile shows more than 60,000 clones, roughly 88% of them singletons. CDR1 MNHEY and CDR2 SVGAGI come from the germline V gene. CDR3 length: 15 residues. V lost 2 bases, J lost 1 base, and 11 bases lay in between. One Seattle source followed patients from active infection through their disease course. This clonotype was obtained from a woman aged 55-69 years with COVID-19, enrolled during active disease. This chain joins TRBV6-5 and TRBJ2-5; D perhaps matches TRBD2 (7 bases). Sequenced material: peripheral blood. The CDR3 DNA follows: TGTGCCAGCAGTTACGAGGGGGGGCGCCAAGAGACCCAGTACTTC. It is translated as CASSYEGGRQETQYF.